This is a list of T cell receptor beta chains from one sample in a study of blood T cell repertoires in COVID-19. Clones were sequenced by immunoSEQ multiplex PCR, and TCRdb holds only the in-frame ones, with some missing. Of 25,000 to 30,000 clones listed, roughly 90% are singletons. Sequenced input: peripheral blood. The receptors come from a human donor in a cohort sampled during active COVID-19. The CDR3 runs from the conserved cysteine through the conserved F or W. The D gene is left open where the match is weak. For some rows the clone size is stated as once, few or many, or as a class when expanded; others skip it.

cdr3_nt cdr3_aa v_call d_call j_call clone_size
TGTGCCAGCAGCTTAGGCGGGACACGCTCTGGAAACACCATATATTTT CASSLGGTRSGNTIYF TRBV13 NA TRBJ1-3 NA
TGTGCCAGCAGTAACAGGGGTGCGGTTGGCTACACCTTC CASSNRGAVGYTF TRBV6-5 TRBD1 TRBJ1-2 NA
TGTGCCAGCAGCTTACGGGGCCAAGAGACCCAGTACTTC CASSLRGQETQYF TRBV7-3 NA TRBJ2-5 NA
TGTGCCAGCAGTTTATTGACGGGTGAGCAGTTCTTC CASSLLTGEQFF TRBV27 NA TRBJ2-1 NA
TGTGCCAGCAGTTTAGGGCGGGACTATGGCTACACCTTC CASSLGRDYGYTF TRBV12-3/TRBV12-4 NA TRBJ1-2 NA
TGTGCCAGCAGCCCGCCGGGCACAGATACGCAGTATTTT CASSPPGTDTQYF TRBV6-1 NA TRBJ2-3 NA
TGTGCCAGCACTACTGGACAGGGGGCGTATCTTGCCAACGTCCTGACTTTC CASTTGQGAYLANVLTF TRBV5-4 TRBD1 TRBJ2-6 NA
TGTGCCATCAGTGTTTCAGCGTCGTCGGGCTACACCTTC CAISVSASSGYTF TRBV10-3 NA TRBJ1-2 NA
TGTGCCAGCAGCTTAGATTCAGGGGGGCGCGAAAAACTGTTTTTT CASSLDSGGREKLFF TRBV7-8 TRBD1 TRBJ1-4 NA
TGTGCCAGCATTCGGCGGAGGTCCGGAAACACCATATATTTT CASIRRRSGNTIYF TRBV7-9 NA TRBJ1-3 NA
TGTGCTAGTGGTTTGGACAGGACAGGGAGGAATCAGCCCCAGCATTTT CASGLDRTGRNQPQHF TRBV12-5 TRBD1 TRBJ1-5 NA
TGTGCCAGCAGCCAACTAGCGGGGTTTGCCTACGAGCAGTACTTC CASSQLAGFAYEQYF TRBV5-5 TRBD2 TRBJ2-7 NA
TGCAGCGTCGCCCCAGGGTGGGGAATGGTGAATACTGAAGCTTTCTTT CSVAPGWGMVNTEAFF TRBV29-1 NA TRBJ1-1 NA
TGTGCCAGCAGTGAACTGCGGGACCGCGGTGAGCAGTTCTTC CASSELRDRGEQFF TRBV6-1 NA TRBJ2-1 NA
TGTGCCAGCAGCCCTGGGGGGACAGGGAACGAGCAGTACTTC CASSPGGTGNEQYF TRBV6-2/TRBV6-3 TRBD1 TRBJ2-7 once
TGTGCCAGCTCGCAGGGAGGGACTGAAGCTTTCTTT CASSQGGTEAFF TRBV18 NA TRBJ1-1 NA
TGTGCCAGCAGCCCTTACAGGAGAAAAGAGACCCAGTACTTC CASSPYRRKETQYF TRBV7-3 NA TRBJ2-5 NA
TGTGCCATCCGGGACATTGAAAACATTCAGTACTTC CAIRDIENIQYF TRBV10-3 NA TRBJ2-4 NA
TGTGCCAGCAGCGTGGCAGGAAGCTCCTACGAGCAGTACTTC CASSVAGSSYEQYF TRBV7-9 NA TRBJ2-7 few
TGCGCCAGCAGCTTGGCCCGGGACTCTGGAAACACCATATATTTT CASSLARDSGNTIYF TRBV5-1 NA TRBJ1-3 NA
TGTGCCAGCAGCTGGCGACTAGCGGGGATCACAGATACGCAGTATTTT CASSWRLAGITDTQYF TRBV7-8 TRBD2 TRBJ2-3 once
TGTGCCAGTAAAGAGGCGGGAGTGTACACTGAAGCTTTCTTT CASKEAGVYTEAFF TRBV19 NA TRBJ1-1 NA
TGCGCCAGCAGCCAGCCTTGGACAACCTCTGGAAACACCATATATTTT CASSQPWTTSGNTIYF TRBV4-1 NA TRBJ1-3 few
TGTGCCAGCAGCAAAGAGGGGGACAGAAAAGAGACCCAGTACTTC CASSKEGDRKETQYF TRBV21-1 NA TRBJ2-5 NA
TGTGCCAGTTGGGCCGGTCCCGGGGAGCTGTTTTTT CASWAGPGELFF TRBV27 NA TRBJ2-2 NA
TGTGCCACCAGTGATCGGACAGGGTACGAGCAGTACTTC CATSDRTGYEQYF TRBV24-1 TRBD1 TRBJ2-7 NA
TGTGCCAGCAGTTTAAGACACCCGAACACTGAAGCTTTCTTT CASSLRHPNTEAFF TRBV28 NA TRBJ1-1 NA
TGTGCCATCAGTGGGCCCCCCGGAGTGCGCACCAGTAGCACAGATACGCAGTATTTT CAISGPPGVRTSSTDTQYF TRBV10-3 NA TRBJ2-3 NA
TGCGCCAGCGGCCTCGGACAGGGGGCGTATGGCTACACCTTC CASGLGQGAYGYTF TRBV10-2 TRBD1 TRBJ1-2 NA